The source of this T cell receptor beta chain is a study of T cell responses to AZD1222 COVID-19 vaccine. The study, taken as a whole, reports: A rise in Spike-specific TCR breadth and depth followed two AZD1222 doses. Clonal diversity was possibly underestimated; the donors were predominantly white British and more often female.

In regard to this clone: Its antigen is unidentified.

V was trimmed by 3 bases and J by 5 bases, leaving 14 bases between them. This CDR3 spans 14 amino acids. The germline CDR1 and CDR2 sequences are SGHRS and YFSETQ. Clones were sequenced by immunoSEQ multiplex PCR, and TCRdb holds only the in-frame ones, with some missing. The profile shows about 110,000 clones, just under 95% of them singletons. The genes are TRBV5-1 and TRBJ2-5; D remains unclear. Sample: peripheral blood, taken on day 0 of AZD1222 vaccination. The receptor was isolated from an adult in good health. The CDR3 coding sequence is TGCGCCAGCAGCTGGTCTAGTATGCGGGAGACCCAGTACTTC. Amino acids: CASSWSSMRETQYF. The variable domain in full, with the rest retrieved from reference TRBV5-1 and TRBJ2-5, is KAGVTQTPRYLIKTRGQQVTLSCSPISGHRSVSWYQQTPGQGLQFLFEYFSETQRNKGNFPGRFSGRQFSNSRSEMNVSTLELGDSALYLCASSWSSMRETQYFGPGTRLLVL.